This is a list of T cell receptor beta chains from one sample in a study of CD4 T cells in relation to SARS-CoV-2 and coronaviruses. Their target antigens are unknown. TCRdb's table, derived via immunoSEQ multiplex PCR, lists solely in-frame clones and lacks some. The table shows 15,000 to 20,000 clones, with around four fifths occurring only once. Input material: CD4+ T cells from PBMCs, cultured in vitro. These receptors were taken from a human donor in good health. Each CDR3 is given with its conserved first and last residue. A D gene is named only where the DNA matches it firmly. Clone size is not always given. Where it is, it says once, few, many or a class for expanded clones.

clone size	V gene	D gene	J gene	CDR3 protein	CDR3 DNA
few	TRBV19	TRBD2	TRBJ2-7	CASSTGLAGAYEQYF	TGTGCCAGTAGTACGGGACTAGCGGGAGCCTACGAGCAGTACTTC
few	TRBV2	TRBD2	TRBJ2-1	CASTLREGYYNEQFF	TGTGCCAGCACTTTGAGGGAGGGATATTACAATGAGCAGTTCTTC
NA	TRBV11-2	NA	TRBJ2-7	CASSLDGASYEQYF	TGTGCCAGCAGCTTAGATGGTGCCTCCTACGAGCAGTACTTC
once	TRBV5-5	NA	TRBJ2-5	CASSLNYGVEETQYF	TGTGCCAGCAGCTTGAATTATGGGGTAGAAGAGACCCAGTACTTC
NA	TRBV15	NA	TRBJ2-1	CATSRDLRNEQFF	TGTGCCACCAGCAGAGACCTAAGAAATGAGCAGTTCTTC
NA	TRBV6-5	NA	TRBJ1-2	CASSYSFQGAAGYTF	TGTGCCAGCAGTTACTCATTCCAAGGGGCTGCTGGCTACACCTTC
NA	TRBV6-5	TRBD1	TRBJ2-2	CASRKTGDTGELFF	TGTGCCAGCAGAAAGACAGGGGACACCGGGGAGCTGTTTTTT
NA	TRBV12-5	NA	TRBJ1-3	CASGSKPGSGNTIYF	TGTGCTAGTGGTTCCAAACCTGGGAGTGGAAACACCATATATTTT
NA	TRBV7-8	TRBD1	TRBJ1-6	CASSSGQIYNSPLHF	TGTGCCAGCAGCTCGGGACAGATTTATAATTCACCCCTCCACTTT
NA	TRBV20-1	NA	TRBJ1-1	CSASPRETEAFF	TGCAGTGCTAGTCCGAGGGAAACTGAAGCTTTCTTT
NA	TRBV9	TRBD2	TRBJ2-1	CASSVGASGRFSSYNEQFF	TGTGCCAGCAGCGTAGGGGCTAGCGGGAGGTTCAGCTCCTACAATGAGCAGTTCTTC
few	TRBV5-5	NA	TRBJ2-7	CASSQNRALDSYEQYF	TGTGCCAGCAGCCAGAATCGGGCGTTGGATTCCTACGAGCAGTACTTC
NA	TRBV25-1	TRBD2	TRBJ2-7	CASSEPPTSGATYEQYF	TGTGCCAGCAGTGAACCTCCAACTAGCGGGGCAACCTACGAGCAGTACTTC
NA	TRBV10-3	NA	TRBJ1-1	CAIIQGEGNTEAFF	TGTGCCATCATACAGGGAGAAGGGAACACTGAAGCTTTCTTT
NA	TRBV18	NA	TRBJ1-1	CASSPRDLPSNTEAFF	TGTGCCAGCTCACCCCGGGACCTGCCTTCTAACACTGAAGCTTTCTTT
NA	TRBV6-2/TRBV6-3	NA	TRBJ1-5	CASSYAYSNQPQHF	TGTGCCAGCAGTTACGCATATAGCAATCAGCCCCAGCATTTT